The entry below describes one TCR beta chain. The antigen is not known. These data come from a study of glioma-infiltrating T cells after dendritic cell vaccination. Study-wide context: Autologous tumor lysate-pulsed dendritic cell vaccination was given between the early 2000s and the early 2010s.

Fresh-frozen tumor tissue and more than two years of survival data were available for all. Input was roughly 2.2 ug genomic DNA, or all available if less. Method: immunoSEQ multiplex PCR; TCRdb's copy keeps in-frame clones and lacks some. The sample shows about 92,000 clones, about nine tenths of them seen only once. The V segment lost 4 bases and the J segment 3 bases; nucleotides outside the gene matches: 13. Germline V gene sequence: CDR1 SEHNR, CDR2 FQNEAQ (reference sequence). CDR3 size: 18 residues. General study points: Higher TCR clonality did not directly relate to longer survival.

The chain recombines TRBV7-9 with TRBJ1-5, with 9 bases aligning to TRBD1. This material consisted of blood, taken before dendritic cell vaccination. The TCR was taken from a human donor with glioblastoma. The CDR3 here is CASSSPPGTGRPNQPQHF. CDR3 bases: TGTGCCAGCAGCTCCCCCCCCGGGACAGGGCGTCCCAATCAGCCCCAGCATTTT.